This T cell receptor beta chain emerged from a study of T cells in Graves' hyperthyroidism and ophthalmopathy (dated by TCRdb to between 2018 and 2020). Study-wide context: To identify distinguishing TCR V-J signatures, a discovery cohort of 100 patients was used, comprising fewer than 45 with Graves' ophthalmopathy and 57 with stable Graves' hyperthyroidism. An independent validation cohort of fewer than 20 hyperthyroidism patients and about 15 patients who later progressed to ophthalmopathy tested prospective prediction of ophthalmopathy. For training and testing, the approximately 97 patients in the discovery cohort were randomly divided in a 7:3 ratio. The study also compared thyroid tissue and blood T-cell repertoires from more than five Graves' hyperthyroidism patients. Following sampling, methimazole starting at 30 mg daily was given to hyperthyroidism patients, and high-dose intravenous methylprednisolone was given to ophthalmopathy patients. TCR Vbeta CDR3 sequencing of approximately 140 peripheral blood samples (43 ophthalmopathy, about 75 hyperthyroidism and approximately 17 progressor patients) is reported in the paper.

The investigation overall reported the following: Most expanded thyroid clonotypes (frequency above 0.001) were also detected in blood, a finding suggesting that blood repertoires may reflect thyroid immune responses. Ophthalmopathy was separated from stable hyperthyroidism by a 13 V-J signature model, with approximately 85% sensitivity and roughly 81% specificity obtained in cross-validation and 80%/75% obtained in testing. No statistical method was used to fix the sample size in advance, and group allocation was not hidden from the investigators. In validation, the model predicted progression to ophthalmopathy a median of roughly six months before onset, with 65% to 71% sensitivity and roughly 79% specificity.

Stable Graves' hyperthyroidism was defined as no progression to ophthalmopathy during 18 months of follow-up. Hyperthyroidism patients were newly diagnosed, with disease duration under 2 months, and aged 18 to 65 years. The study excluded patients with uncontrolled infections, other autoimmune diseases, pregnancy or lactation. Diagnoses relied on clinical symptoms, serum thyroxine and TRAb, thyroid ultrasound and orbital computed tomography. Total RNA was extracted with Trizol reagent, and quality was checked on an Agilent 2100 Bioanalyzer. The CDR3 measures 21 amino acids from cysteine to phenylalanine. Only the CDR3 DNA is retained, 63 bases long and in frame from the first base. From V the trimming removes 7 bases and from J it removes 2 bases, while the gene matches leave 20 bases of the junction unaccounted for. Points on this clonotype: Its antigen is not yet known. Base qualities are missing; no much larger clone stands one base away.

The TCR beta CDR3 regions were amplified from RNA transcripts. A first-round RT-PCR of the TCR CDR3 used the HTBI primer set with the Qiagen OneStep RT-PCR kit. Libraries were constructed in a second round of multiplex PCR, after which size selection and purification were carried out. Sequencing of the libraries was done on an Illumina HiSeq2000 using paired-end 100 bp reads. Under the source paper's analysis protocol: Raw data were processed with SOAPnuke, discarding reads with adapters, uncalled bases, mean Phred below 15, or no exact constant-primer or identifier match. COPE v1.2.5 was used to merge high-quality paired reads, and clonotypes were defined as unique nucleotide sequences. MiTCR v1.1 was used to align clonotypes to the IMGT TRBV, TRBD and TRBJ reference segments. The analysis included only V-J combinations with a frequency above 0.0001, which together covered roughly 99% of the repertoires. The TCS score was defined as F50 (clonal expansion) divided by E x V (chaos), with BLOSUM62-based TCRdist calculated between CDR3 peptides within each V-J. Welch's t-statistics and random forest reduced just over 500 V-J features to about 13, which were used in a naive Bayes classifier (R e1071). The similarity between thyroid and blood repertoires was quantified using the Morisita-Horn index. Using fastp at Q25 and MiXCR, TCRdb reprocessed the public reads and kept productive beta chains. Rows are unified per CDR3 protein, each entry keeping the most common DNA and genes. The V and J calls here are based on TCRdb, not the publication. The sample table shows a few hundred thousand distinct CDR3 sequences, and about 43% are seen once. The top ten clonotypes cover about 7.8% of the sample.

The sample comprised peripheral blood or thyroid tissue (not recorded which). The chain was built from TRBV12-3 or TRBV12-4 and TRBJ2-6, and TRBD1 matches 10 of the central bases. This sequence was found in a woman under 30 with Graves' hyperthyroidism. The nucleotide sequence is given as TGTGCCAGCACCCGGGTGCGTCTGCTAACTGGACAGGGGGCTGGGGCCAACGTCCTGACTTTC. This encodes CASTRVRLLTGQGAGANVLTF.